Shown below are 23 T cell receptor beta chains from a single sample sequenced in a study of blood T cell repertoires in COVID-19. Some clones are missing from TCRdb's copy, which holds only in-frame ones; the method was immunoSEQ multiplex PCR. The sample shows 70,000 to 75,000 clones, approximately 78% of them seen only once. The sample comprised peripheral blood. The receptors shown here come from a woman older than 75 with active or convalescent COVID-19.

The sample holds one count of this clone. V is TRBV9 and J is TRBJ2-3, with a possible D match to TRBD2 (5 bases). The CDR3 has 14 residues. Germline V gene data show CDR1 as SGDLS and CDR2 as YYNGEE. Trimming removed 3 bases from V and 5 bases from J, with 13 bases in between. The CDR3 region has the DNA TGTGCCAGCAGCGCCTCGGGGTTGGGAGATACGCAGTATTTT. This encodes CASSASGLGDTQYF.

The V gene is TRBV29-1, the J gene TRBJ1-2, with 8 positions matching TRBD1. The V segment lost 5 bases and the J segment 5 bases; nucleotides outside the gene matches: 7. CDR3 length: 13 amino acids. Germline-derived CDR1 and CDR2 are SQVTM and ANQGSEA. The CDR3, as DNA: TGCAGCGTTCGTCCAGGGGGCGCGTATGGCTACACCTTC. Translating it yields CSVRPGGAYGYTF.

The chain is built from TRBV6-5 and TRBJ2-7; D is possibly TRBD2 (5 bases). Germline CDR1 reads MNHEY; CDR2 reads SVGAGI. This CDR3 region has 11 residues. The V end was cut by 6 bases, the J end by 8 bases, with 11 bases between. CDR3 amino acids: CASSHTGKQYF. CDR3 DNA: TGTGCCAGCAGCCACACGGGGAAGCAGTACTTC.

This chain joins TRBV4-3 and TRBJ1-1, with 8 bases aligning to TRBD1. V lost 10 bases to trimming and J lost 6 bases; unmatched junction nucleotides: 13. The CDR3 runs 14 residues. CDR1 and CDR2 from the germline V gene are LGHNA and YSLEER. CDR3 residues: CATRAGQGSSEAFF. CDR3 sequence (DNA): TGCGCCACCAGGGCCGGACAGGGTAGCTCTGAAGCTTTCTTT.

This clone was seen just once. This chain connects TRBV24-1 to TRBJ2-1; 14 nucleotides line up with TRBD2. There are 17 residues in the CDR3. Germline V gene data show CDR1 as KGHDR and CDR2 as SFDVKD. Trimming cost V 4 bases and J 9 bases; bases outside gene matches: 10. CDR3 residues: CATSDQRLAGGFTEQFF. CDR3 in DNA: TGTGCCACCAGTGACCAACGACTAGCGGGAGGGTTCACTGAGCAGTTCTTC.

The V and J genes are TRBV7-2 and TRBJ1-2; the match to TRBD1 covers 9 bases. With 4 bases clipped from V and 6 bases from J, the junction kept 6 bases outside the gene matches. The CDR3 totals 14 residues. Germline CDR1 SGHTA, CDR2 FQGNSA. CDR3 protein: CASSSERTGDGYTF. The CDR3 nucleotides read TGTGCCAGCAGCTCTGAGAGGACAGGGGATGGCTACACCTTC.

The chain combines TRBV7-2 with TRBJ1-1; 7 bases line up with TRBD1. CDR3 length: 13 amino acids. The germline V gene has CDR1 SGHTA and CDR2 FQGNSA. Trimming removed 2 bases from V and 8 bases from J; junction bases left unmatched: 5. This CDR3 is CASSLLGGSEAFF. CDR3 coding DNA: TGTGCCAGCAGCTTATTAGGGGGCTCCGAAGCTTTCTTT.

The genes are TRBV2 and TRBJ1-4, with D tentatively TRBD1 (5 bases). The ends were cut back, 8 bases at V and 8 bases at J, with 24 bases in the middle. Germline CDR1 and CDR2: SNHLY and FYNNEI. The CDR3 has 16 amino acids. CDR3 protein: CASCPFSGGAKEKLFF. The CDR3 DNA reads as TGTGCCAGCTGCCCCTTTTCTGGAGGGGCCAAAGAAAAACTGTTTTTT.

The V and J genes are TRBV2 and TRBJ2-1; 8 bases align to TRBD1. The CDR3 sequence is 15 residues long. V was pared by 6 bases and J by 9 bases, with 13 bases of the junction left unmatched. The germline CDR1 and CDR2 sequences are SNHLY and FYNNEI. CDR3 DNA sequence: TGTGCCAGCAGATCGACAGGGGCAGGGTTCAGTGAGCAGTTCTTC. This gives the protein CASRSTGAGFSEQFF.

The rearrangement uses TRBV30 and TRBJ2-7, with 7 bases aligning to TRBD1. J gave up 0 bases and V 5 bases, and 4 bases lay outside the gene matches. The CDR3 runs to 13 residues. The germline gives CDR1 GTSNPN, CDR2 SVGIG (reference sequence). The chain's CDR3 is CAWGTVSSYEQYF. The DNA for the CDR3 is TGTGCCTGGGGGACAGTCAGCTCCTACGAGCAGTACTTC.

The chain joins TRBV6-2 or TRBV6-3 to TRBJ2-7; 9 bases align to TRBD1. Germline values: CDR1 MNHEY, CDR2 SVGEGT. V shed 4 bases, J shed 3 bases, and the junction held 10 bases outside the gene matches. The length of the CDR3 is 16 residues. CDR3 nucleotides: TGTGCCAGCAGTTCCAGACCGGGACAGGGTAACTACGAGCAGTACTTC. As protein: CASSSRPGQGNYEQYF.

J is TRBJ2-1 and V is TRBV23-1; no clear D gene. TRBV23-1 is designated an ORF whose function remains uncertain. The CDR3 contains 12 residues. V was clipped by 2 bases and J by 9 bases, with 8 bases between them. CDR3 amino acids: CASSQRVLEQFF. DNA for the CDR3: TGCGCCAGCAGTCAAAGAGTCCTTGAGCAGTTCTTC.

V gene TRBV24-1 combines with J gene TRBJ1-4; maybe TRBD1 (5 bases). Germline V gene lookup returns CDR1 KGHDR and CDR2 SFDVKD. The ends were cut back, 4 bases at V and 0 bases at J, with 11 bases in the middle. The CDR3 sequence is 16 residues long. The CDR3 loop is CATSETGTATNEKLFF. The CDR3 bases are TGTGCCACCAGTGAGACCGGGACTGCAACTAATGAAAAACTGTTTTTT.

The rearrangement links TRBV29-1 to TRBJ2-7; D perhaps matches TRBD1 (5 bases). Trimming removed 2 bases from V and 3 bases from J, with 14 bases in between. Germline-derived CDR1 and CDR2 are SQVTM and ANQGSEA. This CDR3 spans 14 amino acids. Written as DNA, the CDR3 is TGCAGCGTTGAAACAGGACGGACCCTCTACGAGCAGTACTTC. Protein sequence: CSVETGRTLYEQYF.

This chain joins TRBV30 and TRBJ1-1; 9 nucleotides match TRBD1. This CDR3 is 13 amino acids long. Germline CDR1 GTSNPN, CDR2 SVGIG (reference sequence). V was clipped by 8 bases and J by 5 bases; unmatched bases: 9. The CDR3 DNA is TGTGCCCGATCGACAGGGGGAAGTACTGAAGCTTTCTTT. The encoded protein is CARSTGGSTEAFF.

The rearrangement joins TRBV27 to TRBJ2-3; a weak D match, TRBD2 (5 bases). Per germline, CDR1 MNHEY and CDR2 SMNVEV (reference sequence). V was shortened by 3 bases and J by 0 bases, with 13 bases between the two germline ends. This CDR3 is built from 16 residues. CDR3 sequence: CASSLSPGLSTDTQYF. The CDR3 DNA reads as TGTGCCAGCAGTTTGAGCCCGGGATTGAGCACAGATACGCAGTATTTT.

This rearrangement joins TRBV5-1 to TRBJ1-2, with 8 nucleotides matching TRBD1. CDR3 length: 15 residues. Germline assignment: CDR1 SGHRS and CDR2 YFSETQ. Trimming at V came to 4 bases and at J to 2 bases, leaving 7 bases not matched to a gene. The CDR3: CASSPWTGLNYGYTF. The CDR3 DNA sequence: TGCGCCAGCAGCCCATGGACAGGGCTAAACTATGGCTACACCTTC.

This chain links TRBV18 with TRBJ1-1; a possible D gene is TRBD1 (6 bases). The CDR3 is made up of 14 amino acids. The V end was cut by 3 bases, the J end by 5 bases, with 13 bases between. Germline V gives CDR1 KGHSH, CDR2 LQKENI. CDR3: CASSPPGAVTEAFF. CDR3 coding DNA: TGTGCCAGCTCACCCCCAGGGGCCGTAACTGAAGCTTTCTTT.

The chain employs TRBV3-1 (or the pseudogene TRBV3-2) and TRBJ2-5; maybe TRBD2 (5 bases). The V gene's germline CDR1 is LGHDT and CDR2 YNNKEL (reference sequence). The CDR3 has 15 amino acids. The germline V and J ends were trimmed by 1 base and 0 bases, with 9 bases remaining between them. CDR3 nucleotides: TGTGCCAGCAGCCAAGGGACCGGGAACCAAGAGACCCAGTACTTC. It specifies CASSQGTGNQETQYF.

This clone was seen more than once but under ten times. The genes are TRBV7-2 and TRBJ1-1; no clear D gene. CDR1 SGHTA and CDR2 FQGNSA come from the germline V gene. Trimming removed 6 bases from V and 0 bases from J, with 8 bases in between. The CDR3 is 13 amino acids. The CDR3: CASSRSMNTEAFF. The CDR3 DNA is TGTGCCAGCAGTCGGAGCATGAACACTGAAGCTTTCTTT.

The rearrangement links TRBV4-1 to TRBJ1-3; unclear D gene. The V end lost 5 bases, the J end lost 0 bases, and 26 bases lay between the germline ends. This CDR3 region has 20 residues. Germline CDR1 and CDR2: MGHRA and YSYEKL. CDR3 DNA: TGCGCCAGCAGCAAGCGGGGATTTAGCCGGAATCAGGACTCTGGAAACACCATATATTTT. Translation: CASSKRGFSRNQDSGNTIYF.

The chain combines TRBV6-5 with TRBJ2-7, with TRBD2 matching over 7 bases. CDR1 is MNHEY, CDR2 SVGAGI, per germline. Trimming at V came to 3 bases and at J to 4 bases, leaving 9 bases not matched to a gene. CDR3 length: 15 amino acids. CDR3 DNA: TGTGCCAGCAGTTATATGGGCGGGAGTTGGTACGAGCAGTACTTC. Amino acid sequence: CASSYMGGSWYEQYF.

The chain carries TRBV7-2 and TRBJ2-7; tentatively, D is TRBD2 (6 bases). Germline loops: CDR1 SGHTA, CDR2 FQGNSA. The CDR3 has 16 amino acids. V was cut by 5 bases and J by 2 bases, with 19 bases left in between. In nucleotides, the CDR3 is TGTGCCAGCAGCCCGGAGAGGGAGTGGGGGGCCTACGAGCAGTACTTC. The encoded protein is CASSPEREWGAYEQYF.